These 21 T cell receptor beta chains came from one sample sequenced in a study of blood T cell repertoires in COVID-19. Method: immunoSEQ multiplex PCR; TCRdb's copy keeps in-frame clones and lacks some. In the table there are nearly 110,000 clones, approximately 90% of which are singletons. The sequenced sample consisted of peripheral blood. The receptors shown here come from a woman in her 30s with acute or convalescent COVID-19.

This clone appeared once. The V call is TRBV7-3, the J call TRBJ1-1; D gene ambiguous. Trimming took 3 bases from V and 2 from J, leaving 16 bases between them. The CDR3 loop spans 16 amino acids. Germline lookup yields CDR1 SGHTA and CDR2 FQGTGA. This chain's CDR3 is CASSFGRKRDNTEAFF. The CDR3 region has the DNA TGTGCCAGCAGCTTTGGGAGGAAACGGGATAACACTGAAGCTTTCTTT.

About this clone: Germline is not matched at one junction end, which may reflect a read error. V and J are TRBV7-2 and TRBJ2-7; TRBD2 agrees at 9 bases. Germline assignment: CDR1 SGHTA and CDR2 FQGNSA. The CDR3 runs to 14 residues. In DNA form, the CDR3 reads TGTGCCAGCAGCGTAGCGGGAGCCCTCTACGAGCAGTACTTC. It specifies CASSVAGALYEQYF.

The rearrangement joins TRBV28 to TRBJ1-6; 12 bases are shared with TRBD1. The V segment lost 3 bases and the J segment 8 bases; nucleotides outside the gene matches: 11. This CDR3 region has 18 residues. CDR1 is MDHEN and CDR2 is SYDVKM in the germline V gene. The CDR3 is CASSFDRDRGLVDSPLHF. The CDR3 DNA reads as TGTGCCAGCAGTTTTGACCGGGACAGGGGGCTCGTGGATTCACCCCTCCACTTT.

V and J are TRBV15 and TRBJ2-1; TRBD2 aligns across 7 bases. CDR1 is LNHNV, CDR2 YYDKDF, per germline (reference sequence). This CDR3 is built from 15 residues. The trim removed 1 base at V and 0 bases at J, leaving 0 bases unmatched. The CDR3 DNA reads TGTGCCACCAGCAGAGGCGGGAGCTCCTACAATGAGCAGTTCTTC. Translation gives CATSRGGSSYNEQFF.

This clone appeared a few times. CDR3 loop: CASSYSTGGQPQHF. In DNA, the CDR3 is TGTGCCAGCAGTTACTCGACAGGGGGCCAGCCCCAGCATTTT. This chain connects TRBV6-5 to TRBJ1-5, with 10 positions matching TRBD1. The J segment lost 7 bases and the V segment lost 0 bases, leaving 0 bases of the junction unmatched. The CDR3 contains 14 residues. The germline CDR1 and CDR2 sequences are MNHEY and SVGAGI.

CDR3 bases: TGTGCCAGCAGCTTGCGAGGGGGATCCTACAATGAGCAGTTCTTC. It encodes CASSLRGGSYNEQFF. The genes are TRBV11-2 and TRBJ2-1; maybe TRBD1 (6 bases). Germline values: CDR1 SGHAT, CDR2 FQNNGV. The V gene lost 3 bases and the J gene lost 1 base, with 10 bases spanning the gap. There are 15 residues in the CDR3.

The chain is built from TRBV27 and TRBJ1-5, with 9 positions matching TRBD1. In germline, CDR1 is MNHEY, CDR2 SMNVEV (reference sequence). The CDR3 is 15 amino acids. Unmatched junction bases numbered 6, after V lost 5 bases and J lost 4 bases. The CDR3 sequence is CASSPWTGVNQPQHF. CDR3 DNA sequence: TGTGCCAGCAGTCCATGGACAGGGGTGAATCAGCCCCAGCATTTT.

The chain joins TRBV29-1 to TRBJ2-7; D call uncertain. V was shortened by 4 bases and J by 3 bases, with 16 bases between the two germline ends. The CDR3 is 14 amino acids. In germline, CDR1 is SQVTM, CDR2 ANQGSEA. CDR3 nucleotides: TGCAGCGTTGCCACCCTAGAGGCTGACTACGAGCAGTACTTC. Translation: CSVATLEADYEQYF.

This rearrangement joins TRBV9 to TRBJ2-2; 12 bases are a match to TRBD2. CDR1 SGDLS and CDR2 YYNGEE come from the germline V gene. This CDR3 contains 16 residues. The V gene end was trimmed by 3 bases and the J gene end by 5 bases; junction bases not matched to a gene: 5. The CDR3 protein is CASSGILAGGTGELFF. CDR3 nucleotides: TGTGCCAGCAGCGGCATACTAGCGGGGGGTACCGGGGAGCTGTTTTTT.

The CDR3 region has the DNA TGTGCCTCACAGGGGAGTGGGGCCAACGTCCTGACTTTC. This encodes CASQGSGANVLTF. The rearrangement joins TRBV24-1 to TRBJ2-6, with TRBD1 identical over 7 bases. This CDR3 is 13 amino acids long. J was trimmed by 3 bases and V by 12 bases; bases with no gene match: 4. Germline V gene lookup returns CDR1 KGHDR and CDR2 SFDVKD.

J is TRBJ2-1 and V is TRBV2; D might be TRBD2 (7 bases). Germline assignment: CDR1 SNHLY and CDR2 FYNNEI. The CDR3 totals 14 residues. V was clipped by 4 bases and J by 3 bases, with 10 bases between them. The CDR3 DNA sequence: TGTGCCAGCAGTGGGGGGGGGCTCTACAATGAGCAGTTCTTC. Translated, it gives CASSGGGLYNEQFF.

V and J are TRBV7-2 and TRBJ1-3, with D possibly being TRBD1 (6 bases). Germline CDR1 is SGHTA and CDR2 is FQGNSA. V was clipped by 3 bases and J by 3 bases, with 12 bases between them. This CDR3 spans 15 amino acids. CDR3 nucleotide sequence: TGTGCCAGCAGCTTCGCGGGGGCCTATGGAAACACCATATATTTT. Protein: CASSFAGAYGNTIYF.

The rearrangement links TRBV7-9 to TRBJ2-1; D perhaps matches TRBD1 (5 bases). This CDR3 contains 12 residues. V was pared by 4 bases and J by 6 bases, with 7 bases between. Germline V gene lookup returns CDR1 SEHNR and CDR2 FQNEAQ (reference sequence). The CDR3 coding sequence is TGTGCCAGCAGCTCAGGGTTCAATGAGCAGTTCTTC. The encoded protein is CASSSGFNEQFF.

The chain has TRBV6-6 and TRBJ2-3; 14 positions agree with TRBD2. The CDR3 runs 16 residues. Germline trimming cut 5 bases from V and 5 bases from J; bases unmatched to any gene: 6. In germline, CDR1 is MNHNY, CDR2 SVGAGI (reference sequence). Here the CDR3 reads CASSQGLAGAVDTQYF. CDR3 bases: TGTGCCAGCAGTCAGGGACTAGCGGGAGCGGTAGATACGCAGTATTTT.

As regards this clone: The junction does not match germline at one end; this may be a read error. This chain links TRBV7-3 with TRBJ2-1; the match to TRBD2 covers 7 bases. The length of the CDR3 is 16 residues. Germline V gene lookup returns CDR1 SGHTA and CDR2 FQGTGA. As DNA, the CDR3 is TGTGCCAGCAACTTAGGGATGGGCGGGAGTCCCAATGAGCAGTTCTTC. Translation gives CASNLGMGGSPNEQFF.

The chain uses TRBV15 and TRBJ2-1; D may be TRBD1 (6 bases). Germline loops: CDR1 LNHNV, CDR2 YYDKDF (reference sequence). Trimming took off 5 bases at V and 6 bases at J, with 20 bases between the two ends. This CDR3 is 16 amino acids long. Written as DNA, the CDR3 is TGTGCCACCAGCGGTCCCGGGACACCCTCAGGCAATGAGCAGTTCTTC. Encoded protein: CATSGPGTPSGNEQFF.

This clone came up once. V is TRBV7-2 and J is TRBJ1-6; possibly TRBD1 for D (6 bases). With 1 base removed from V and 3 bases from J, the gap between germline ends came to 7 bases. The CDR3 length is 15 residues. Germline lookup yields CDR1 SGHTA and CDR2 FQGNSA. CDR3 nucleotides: TGTGCCAGCAGCTTAGAACAGGGCTATAATTCACCCCTCCACTTT. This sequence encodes CASSLEQGYNSPLHF. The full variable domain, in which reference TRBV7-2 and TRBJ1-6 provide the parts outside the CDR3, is GAGVSQSPSNKVTEKGKDVELRCDPISGHTALYWYRQSLGQGLEFLIYFQGNSAPDKSGLPSDRFSAERTGGSVSTLTIQRTQQEDSAVYLCASSLEQGYNSPLHFGNGTRLTVT.

This chain's CDR3 is CASSSNTGTSYNEQFF. The CDR3 coding sequence is TGTGCCAGCAGTTCGAACACCGGGACATCTTACAATGAGCAGTTCTTC. The chain uses TRBV5-4 and TRBJ2-1, with D perhaps matching TRBD1 (6 bases). The CDR3 runs 16 residues. Germline V gene sequence: CDR1 SGHNT, CDR2 YYREEE (reference sequence). V shed 5 bases and J shed 4 bases, with 19 bases lying between them.

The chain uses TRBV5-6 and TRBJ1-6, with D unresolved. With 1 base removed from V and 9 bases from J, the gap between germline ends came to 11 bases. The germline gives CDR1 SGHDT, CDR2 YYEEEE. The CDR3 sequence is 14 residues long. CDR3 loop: CASSLQSSGSPLHF. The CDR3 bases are TGTGCCAGCAGCTTGCAGTCTTCAGGTTCACCCCTCCACTTT.

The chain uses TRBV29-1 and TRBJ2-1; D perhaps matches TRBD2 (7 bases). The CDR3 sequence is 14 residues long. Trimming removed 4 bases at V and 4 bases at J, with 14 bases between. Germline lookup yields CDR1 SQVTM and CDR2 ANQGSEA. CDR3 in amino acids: CSVARGAGYNEQFF. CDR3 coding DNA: TGCAGCGTTGCCCGGGGGGCGGGTTACAATGAGCAGTTCTTC.

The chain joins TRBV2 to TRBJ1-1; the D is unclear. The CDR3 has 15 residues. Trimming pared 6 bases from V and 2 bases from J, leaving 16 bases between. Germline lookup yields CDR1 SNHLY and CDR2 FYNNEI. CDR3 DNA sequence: TGTGCCAGCAGGAAGGGTCCGGGGATAAACACTGAAGCTTTCTTT. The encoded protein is CASRKGPGINTEAFF.